This TCR beta chain emerged from a study of beta chain features in type 1 diabetes. Study-wide background: Similarity in age, gender and cell yields was seen between patients and healthy donors. Researchers looked at fewer than 110 million sorted cells across all samples.

Germline loops: CDR1 SNHLY, CDR2 FYNNEI. This CDR3 contains 11 residues. The germline V and J ends were trimmed by 6 bases and 3 bases, with 6 bases remaining between them. Details on this clone: Its antigen is undetermined. A much larger clone lies a single base off, so this may be a read error.

Whole-study results and caveats: Compared to healthy donors, patients appeared to have naive, central memory and Treg TCRB repertoires that were more alike. For Type 1 diabetes patients, all four CD4+ subsets carried TCRB CDR3s that were moderately but significantly shorter.

As every portion of the isolated RNA was reverse transcribed, the sequencing read expressed TCRB transcripts. It was found that naive, central memory and regulatory T cell samples averaged about 3.4 million reads. The method was immunoSEQ multiplex PCR; TCRdb's version includes in-frame clones alone and lacks a portion of them. This table holds about 650,000 clones, under 15% found once. The gene calls are TRBV2 and TRBJ2-7; no clear D gene. The TCR was taken from a man younger than 45 with type 1 diabetes. The sequenced material came from naive CD4+ T cells from blood. CDR3 sequence reads: CASSTLYEQYF. The CDR3 DNA is TGTGCCAGCAGCACCCTCTACGAGCAGTACTTC. Looking up the rest from reference TRBV2 and TRBJ2-7 gives the full variable domain: EPEVTQTPSHQVTQMGQEVILRCVPISNHLYFYWYRQILGQKVEFLVSFYNNEISEKSEIFDDQFSVERPDGSNFTLKIRSTKLEDSAMYFCASSTLYEQYFGPGTRLTVT.